The 17 T cell receptor beta chains below come from one sample, sequenced in a study of T cell responses to AZD1222 COVID-19 vaccine (dated by TCRdb to about 2021). The time point label of this sample denotes: baseline before first vaccination. To prepare the library, the immunoSEQ multiplex PCR assay was applied. In TCRdb, the immuneACCESS table is reduced to in-frame sequences with V and J assigned. These tables do not hold every clone; where another copy was compared, an unresolved V gene accounts for under half, and the others remain unexplained. The table for this sample lists 150,000 to 180,000 clones; over 85% of them were counted only once. The top ten constitute around 18% of the sample. The sequencing used peripheral blood, collected on day 0 of AZD1222 vaccination. Source of these receptors: an adult in good health.

This clone was seen more than once but under ten times. The chain has TRBV6-5 and TRBJ2-7; 9 nucleotides align to TRBD2. CDR1 is MNHEY and CDR2 is SVGAGI in the germline V gene. CDR3 size: 14 residues. V lost 6 bases, J lost 3 bases, and 6 bases stayed unmatched. The CDR3 DNA reads TGTGCCAGCAGCCCGGGACTAGCCCACTACGAGCAGTACTTC. This codes for CASSPGLAHYEQYF.

V is TRBV19 and J is TRBJ1-5; D perhaps matches TRBD1 (5 bases). Between the trimmed V and J ends, which lost 0 bases and 11 bases, there was a span of 11 bases. Germline V gene lookup returns CDR1 LNHDA and CDR2 SQIVND (reference sequence). The CDR3 loop spans 13 amino acids. The CDR3 region is CASSIDLRGTQHF. CDR3 sequence (DNA): TGTGCCAGTAGTATAGATCTGAGGGGAACCCAGCATTTT.

The rearrangement joins TRBV27 to TRBJ1-1; 8 nucleotides match TRBD1. The ends lost 5 bases at V and 14 bases at J; junction bases unmatched: 16. Germline lookup yields CDR1 MNHEY and CDR2 SMNVEV (reference sequence). This CDR3 comprises 14 residues. The CDR3 DNA follows: TGTGCCAGCAGTCCTCGACAGGGGAACGCTGGTAAGTTCTTT. Encoded protein: CASSPRQGNAGKFF.

The V gene is TRBV6-2 or TRBV6-3, the J gene TRBJ2-7; tentatively, D is TRBD1 (5 bases). CDR1 and CDR2 (germline): MNHEY, SVGEGT. This CDR3 has 15 residues. Trimming pared 4 bases from V and 5 bases from J, leaving 18 bases between. CDR3 in DNA: TGTGCCAGCAGTTTTTGGGTGGGAAGGGGCGACGAGCAGTACTTC. Translated, it gives CASSFWVGRGDEQYF.

This clone was counted a few times. This rearrangement joins TRBV6-2 or TRBV6-3 to TRBJ2-7; D may be TRBD2 (6 bases). This CDR3 is 15 amino acids long. Germline CDR1 is MNHEY and CDR2 is SVGEGT. Trimming shortened V by 6 bases and J by 4 bases, and 19 bases separated the two germline ends. CDR3 region: CASSASGGIGYEQYF. Here the CDR3 DNA reads TGTGCCAGCAGCGCCAGCGGCGGGATTGGGTACGAGCAGTACTTC.

The V gene is TRBV30, the J gene TRBJ2-1, with D possibly being TRBD1 (6 bases). Trimming removed 0 bases from V and 5 bases from J, with 23 bases in between. The CDR3 extends over 18 amino acids. Germline V lookup: CDR1 GTSNPN, CDR2 SVGIG (reference sequence). DNA of the CDR3: TGTGCCTGGAGTGTAAAGGTAGGGGGTTTTGTATCGGACAATGAGCAGTTCTTC. Translating gives CAWSVKVGGFVSDNEQFF. Supplemented by reference TRBV30 and TRBJ2-1, the full variable domain reads SQTIHQWPATLVQPVGSPLSLECTVEGTSNPNLYWYRQAAGRGLQLLFYSVGIGQISSEVPQNLSASRPQDRQFILSSKKLLLSDSGFYLCAWSVKVGGFVSDNEQFFGPGTRLTVL.

This sequence joins TRBV19 and TRBJ1-2; 8 bases are shared with TRBD1. CDR3 size: 15 residues. V lost 4 bases and J lost 5; bases outside the gene matches: 9. CDR1 and CDR2 (germline): LNHDA, SQIVND (reference sequence). CDR3 residues: CASSTPSGGFYGYTF. The CDR3 bases are TGTGCCAGTAGTACCCCCTCAGGGGGCTTTTATGGCTACACCTTC. The full variable domain, its missing parts supplied by reference TRBV19 and TRBJ1-2, is DGGITQSPKYLFRKEGQNVTLSCEQNLNHDAMYWYRQDPGQGLRLIYYSQIVNDFQKGDIAEGYSVSREKKESFPLTVTSAQKNPTAFYLCASSTPSGGFYGYTFGSGTRLTVV.

The chain is built from TRBV2 and TRBJ2-1; 7 bases are shared with TRBD2. The CDR3 runs 17 residues. Germline loops: CDR1 SNHLY, CDR2 FYNNEI. The ends lost 5 bases at V and 5 bases at J; junction bases unmatched: 15. The CDR3, as DNA: TGTGCCAGCAGTCTAAGCCGTGGGGAGGGAGATAACAATGAGCAGTTCTTC. Protein: CASSLSRGEGDNNEQFF.

J is TRBJ1-4 and V is TRBV11-2, with D hard to call. Germline CDR1 and CDR2: SGHAT and FQNNGV. This CDR3 spans 11 amino acids. The V end lost 5 bases, the J end lost 8 bases, and 6 bases lay between the germline ends. CDR3 in amino acids: CASSIKEKLFF. The CDR3, as DNA: TGTGCCAGCAGCATCAAAGAAAAACTGTTTTTT.

V is TRBV11-2 and J is TRBJ1-6; weak D call: TRBD1 (5 bases). This CDR3 spans 14 amino acids. Trimming took off 1 base at V and 9 bases at J, with 10 bases between the two ends. In germline, CDR1 is SGHAT, CDR2 FQNNGV. This CDR3 is CASSLVSGISPLHF. The CDR3 nucleotides read TGTGCCAGCAGCTTAGTTTCAGGGATTTCACCCCTCCACTTT.

This chain joins TRBV7-2 and TRBJ2-2; no clear D gene. Germline CDR1 is SGHTA and CDR2 is FQGNSA. The CDR3 sequence is 13 residues long. V lost 3 bases and J 8 bases, leaving 10 bases between the germline ends. The CDR3 is CASSLAGLGELFF. The DNA of the CDR3 is TGTGCCAGCAGCTTGGCCGGTTTGGGGGAGCTGTTTTTT. The full variable domain, rest sourced from reference TRBV7-2 and TRBJ2-2, is GAGVSQSPSNKVTEKGKDVELRCDPISGHTALYWYRQSLGQGLEFLIYFQGNSAPDKSGLPSDRFSAERTGGSVSTLTIQRTQQEDSAVYLCASSLAGLGELFFGEGSRLTVL.

Comment on this clone: Other DNA sequences within the sample encode an identical CDR3. The chain is built from TRBV30 and TRBJ2-7, with no clear D. Trimming took 0 bases from V and 2 from J, leaving 8 bases between them. The CDR3 is made up of 13 amino acids. Germline lookup yields CDR1 GTSNPN and CDR2 SVGIG (reference sequence). The CDR3 here is CAWSVGLAYEQYF. The CDR3 nucleotides read TGTGCCTGGAGTGTAGGGCTCGCCTACGAGCAGTACTTC.

The rearrangement links TRBV30 to TRBJ1-1, with D unresolved. The CDR3 length is 13 residues. Germline-derived CDR1 and CDR2 are GTSNPN and SVGIG (reference sequence). V shed 3 bases and J shed 0 bases, with 8 bases lying between them. The CDR3 loop reads CAWSTNVNTEAFF. For the CDR3, the DNA is TGTGCCTGGAGCACCAACGTGAACACTGAAGCTTTCTTT. Full variable domain (outside the CDR3, taken from reference TRBV30 and TRBJ1-1): SQTIHQWPATLVQPVGSPLSLECTVEGTSNPNLYWYRQAAGRGLQLLFYSVGIGQISSEVPQNLSASRPQDRQFILSSKKLLLSDSGFYLCAWSTNVNTEAFFGQGTRLTVV.

The chain is built from TRBV30 and TRBJ2-7, with unresolved D. The CDR3 spans 12 residues. Trimming took off 1 base at V and 1 base at J, with 5 bases between the two ends. The germline CDR1 and CDR2 sequences are GTSNPN and SVGIG (reference sequence). In DNA form, the CDR3 reads TGTGCCTGGAGTGGCCCATCCTACGAGCAGTACTTC. The encoded protein is CAWSGPSYEQYF.

The V and J genes are TRBV9 and TRBJ1-2, with no clear D. The V end was cut by 4 bases, the J end by 5 bases, with 21 bases between. This CDR3 spans 16 amino acids. Germline V gives CDR1 SGDLS, CDR2 YYNGEE. In DNA, the CDR3 is TGTGCCAGCAGCCTAGAACCCCTCGACATAGGATATGGCTACACCTTC. Translation: CASSLEPLDIGYGYTF.

The chain uses TRBV5-1 and TRBJ1-3; D is undetermined. This CDR3 is built from 17 residues. The V and J ends lost 0 bases and 2 bases respectively, with 15 bases between them. CDR1 is SGHRS, CDR2 YFSETQ, per germline. The DNA for the CDR3 is TGCGCCAGCAGCTTGGAAGGTGTCGGATCTCCTGGAAACACCATATATTTT. Translated: CASSLEGVGSPGNTIYF.

This chain links TRBV9 with TRBJ2-5; D is undetermined. The CDR3 totals 12 residues. Trimming took 4 bases from V and 5 from J, leaving 9 bases between them. Germline lookup yields CDR1 SGDLS and CDR2 YYNGEE. This chain's CDR3 is CASSRESETQYF. The CDR3 DNA is TGTGCCAGCAGCCGCGAATCTGAGACCCAGTACTTC.